These T cell receptor beta chains were read from a single sample in a study of cytomegalovirus exposure and HLA in healthy donors. Assay: immunoSEQ multiplex PCR; the TCRdb copy retains only in-frame clones and omits some. Of more than 200,000 clones in the sample, about 83% were seen once. Source material: PBMCs. These receptor sequences come from a man aged 35 to 55 in good health and CMV-seronegative. Each CDR3 is given with its conserved first and last residue. Each record gives: V gene, J gene, D gene, clone size, CDR3 DNA, CDR3 protein. The D gene is left open where the match is weak. Only part of the rows carry a size: once, few, many, or a class if the clone is expanded.

>TRBV2|TRBJ1-5|.|.
TGTGCCAGCAGTGCCGGGGGTTATAGCAATCAGCCCCAGCATTTT
CASSAGGYSNQPQHF
>TRBV5-6|TRBJ2-5|TRBD2|.
TGTGCCAGCAGCTTTGGACTAGCCCCAGAGACCCAGTACTTC
CASSFGLAPETQYF
>TRBV19|TRBJ1-4|.|few
TGTGCCAGTAGTATGGGCCCCGGGGGTAGAGACGAAAAACTGTTTTTT
CASSMGPGGRDEKLFF
>TRBV28|TRBJ2-1|.|once
TGTGCCAGCAGTTTATCCACCTACAATGAGCAGTTCTTC
CASSLSTYNEQFF
>TRBV7-9|TRBJ2-7|.|.
TGTTCCAGCAGCTTAAGGAGGGGAGCAAACGAGCAGTACTTC
CSSSLRRGANEQYF
>TRBV4-3|TRBJ1-5|.|.
TGCGCCAGCAGCCAAGAATGGAGAAAGCACAATCAGCCCCAGCATTTT
CASSQEWRKHNQPQHF
>TRBV28|TRBJ2-7|.|.
TGTGCCAGCAGGGCGGGTAGCTCCTACGAGCAGTACTTC
CASRAGSSYEQYF
>TRBV30|TRBJ2-1|.|.
TGTGCCTGGAGTCGCGGGGAGAATGAGCAGTTCTTC
CAWSRGENEQFF
>TRBV10-3|TRBJ1-2|.|few
TGTGCCATCAGTGAGTCGGGCAGTATGGATGGCTACACCTTC
CAISESGSMDGYTF
>TRBV19|TRBJ2-7|.|.
TGTGCCAGTAGTTACACAGCGGGCTCCGAGCAGTACTTC
CASSYTAGSEQYF
>TRBV10-3|TRBJ2-5|.|.
TGTGCCATCAGTGAGTCGGCAGGGCAGACCCAGTACTTC
CAISESAGQTQYF
>TRBV5-4|TRBJ1-2|TRBD1|.
TGTGCCAGCAGCCCCAGGACAGGGGACTATGGCTACACCTTC
CASSPRTGDYGYTF
>TRBV29-1|TRBJ1-2|TRBD1|.
TGCAGCGGAGGACAGGACTATGGCTACACCTTC
CSGGQDYGYTF
>TRBV28|TRBJ2-7|TRBD1|.
TGTGCCAGCAGCAACCTCCGGGACAGGCCTTCGTTAGAGCAGTACTTC
CASSNLRDRPSLEQYF
>TRBV6-6|TRBJ1-6|.|once
TGTGCCAGCAAGGGGGACCCCCCCCGTTATAATTCACCCCTCCACTTT
CASKGDPPRYNSPLHF
>TRBV20-1|TRBJ2-1|TRBD2|.
TGCAGTGCCTCGGGACTAGCCCGGCAGTTCTTC
CSASGLARQFF
>TRBV4-2|TRBJ2-1|.|few
TGTGCCAGCAGCCAATTAAGGATAGGGAGCTCCTACAATGAGCAGTTCTTC
CASSQLRIGSSYNEQFF
>TRBV5-5|TRBJ1-6|.|.
TGTGCCAGCAGCTTAGGTTATATCGAACAGTTGACTAATTCACCCCTCCACTTT
CASSLGYIEQLTNSPLHF
>TRBV7-8|TRBJ1-1|TRBD1|.
TGTGCCAGCAGCTCAACAGGGGGCGTCACTGAAGCTTTCTTT
CASSSTGGVTEAFF
>TRBV18|TRBJ1-1|.|once
TGTGCCAGCTCACCTCAGGGTAAGAACACTGAAGCTTTCTTT
CASSPQGKNTEAFF
>TRBV7-2|TRBJ1-5|TRBD1|.
TGTGCCAGCAGTCAACAGGGGGGTGCGAATCAGCCCCAGCATTTT
CASSQQGGANQPQHF
>TRBV20-1|TRBJ2-7|.|.
TGCAGTGCTAGCGGACTGAGCGAGCAGTACTTC
CSASGLSEQYF
>TRBV6-1|TRBJ2-2|TRBD2|.
TGTGCCAGCAGTGCAAGCGGGAGGGCCTCCGGGGAGCTGTTTTTT
CASSASGRASGELFF
>TRBV7-9|TRBJ1-3|TRBD1|.
TGTTCCAGCACCCCTTGGCTAACAGGGGGCTCTGGAAACACCATATATTTT
CSSTPWLTGGSGNTIYF
>TRBV7-6|TRBJ1-1|.|.
TGTGCCAGCAGCTTTGGAGGGGCCCGGGGCCTTGGGGCTGAAGCTTTCTTT
CASSFGGARGLGAEAFF
>TRBV5-1|TRBJ2-1|.|.
TGCGCCAGCAGCTTGGAACTGGAGGGTGGGGAGCAGTTCTTC
CASSLELEGGEQFF
>TRBV5-6|TRBJ2-7|.|.
TGTGCCAGCAGCTTGGAAGGTGGAGGGGCCTCCTACGAGCAGTACTTC
CASSLEGGGASYEQYF
>TRBV5-4|TRBJ1-1|TRBD1|few
TGTGCCAGCCTGGGACAGGGGGCCACTGAAGCTTTCTTT
CASLGQGATEAFF
>TRBV7-8|TRBJ2-7|.|.
TGTGCCAGCAGCTTAGCCTCACAGGGACCCTACGAGCAGTACTTC
CASSLASQGPYEQYF
>TRBV11-2|TRBJ1-2|.|.
TGTGCCAGCAGCTTAATGGCGGATGGCTACACCTTC
CASSLMADGYTF
>TRBV14|TRBJ2-3|.|.
TGTGCCAGCAGCCCTAGGCCAGATACGCAGTATTTT
CASSPRPDTQYF
>TRBV7-3|TRBJ1-1|.|.
TGTGCCAGCAGTTCGGACAGCTTCACTGAAGCTTTCTTT
CASSSDSFTEAFF
>TRBV5-1|TRBJ2-1|.|.
TGCGCCAGCAGCTTTACAGGGCTCTACAATGAGCAGTTCTTC
CASSFTGLYNEQFF
>TRBV4-1|TRBJ2-6|.|.
TGCGCCAGCAGCCAAGTTTGGAGCTCTGGGGCCAACGTCCTGACTTTC
CASSQVWSSGANVLTF
>TRBV4-1|TRBJ1-3|.|.
TGCGCCAGCAGCCAAGATCAGGGGACGAATTTTGAGACTGGAAACACCATATATTTT
CASSQDQGTNFETGNTIYF
>TRBV5-1|TRBJ1-1|.|few
TGCGCCAGCAGCTTGGCGGGGAACACTGAAGCTTTCTTT
CASSLAGNTEAFF
>TRBV13|TRBJ1-1|TRBD1|.
TGTGCCAGCAGCCGACAGGGCCCACTCGGTCAAGCTTTCTTT
CASSRQGPLGQAFF
>TRBV15|TRBJ2-7|TRBD2|.
TGTGCCACCAGCAGAGCCGCCCATGCTAGCGGGGGCGCCTCCTACGAGCAGTACTTC
CATSRAAHASGGASYEQYF
>TRBV5-1|TRBJ2-7|TRBD2|.
TGCGCCAGCAGCTTCCACGGGCTAGCGGAGCCTAGGCCGCAGTACTTC
CASSFHGLAEPRPQYF
>TRBV25-1|TRBJ2-7|TRBD2|.
TGTGCCAGCAGTGACTCCGGGACTAGCTTTGCCGAGCAGTACTTC
CASSDSGTSFAEQYF
>TRBV11-2|TRBJ2-1|TRBD1|.
TGTGCCAGCAGCTTAGGGTGGGGGACAGGGGGAATGGGGGAGCAGTTCTTC
CASSLGWGTGGMGEQFF
>TRBV19|TRBJ2-7|.|.
TGTGCCAGTAGTATTAGTAGCGCATCCTACGAGCAGTACTTC
CASSISSASYEQYF
>TRBV7-3|TRBJ1-1|TRBD1|.
TGTGCCAGCAGCTTATTGGGACAGGGGAACACTGAAGCTTTCTTT
CASSLLGQGNTEAFF
>TRBV2|TRBJ2-2|.|.
TGTGCCTGCAGGAGGGTTAGCACCGGGGAGCTGTTTTTT
CACRRVSTGELFF
>TRBV7-2|TRBJ1-2|.|.
TGTGCCAGCAGCCGGGGGTCCTATTATGGCTACACCTTC
CASSRGSYYGYTF
>TRBV5-1|TRBJ2-1|TRBD1|.
TGCGCCAGCAGCGTCTGGGGACAGGGGGGGTCGAATGAGCAGTTCTTC
CASSVWGQGGSNEQFF
>TRBV7-2|TRBJ2-5|TRBD2|.
TGTGCCAGCAGCTTAGCGGCTAGCGGGGGGGTGGAGACCCAGTACTTC
CASSLAASGGVETQYF
>TRBV15|TRBJ1-1|TRBD1|.
TGTGCCACCAGCGGAAGGACAGGAGGGACTGAAGCTTTCTTT
CATSGRTGGTEAFF
>TRBV7-3|TRBJ1-5|.|.
TGTGCCAGCAGCCCGGGACTGGGGGATCAGCCCCAGCATTTT
CASSPGLGDQPQHF
>TRBV5-1|TRBJ2-3|TRBD2|.
TGCGCCAGCCGCCCGGGGTTACTAGCGGGCTCGGATACGCAGTATTTT
CASRPGLLAGSDTQYF
>TRBV5-1|TRBJ2-1|.|.
TGCGCCAGCAGCTTGGGAGGAGGTCCTTACAATGAGCAGTTCTTC
CASSLGGGPYNEQFF
>TRBV30|TRBJ1-5|.|.
TGTGCCAGCGCGGGATCTAGCAATCAGCCCCAGCATTTT
CASAGSSNQPQHF
>TRBV5-6|TRBJ1-2|.|few
TGTGCCAGCAGCTTGGACAGGGTGGGTGGCTACACCTTC
CASSLDRVGGYTF